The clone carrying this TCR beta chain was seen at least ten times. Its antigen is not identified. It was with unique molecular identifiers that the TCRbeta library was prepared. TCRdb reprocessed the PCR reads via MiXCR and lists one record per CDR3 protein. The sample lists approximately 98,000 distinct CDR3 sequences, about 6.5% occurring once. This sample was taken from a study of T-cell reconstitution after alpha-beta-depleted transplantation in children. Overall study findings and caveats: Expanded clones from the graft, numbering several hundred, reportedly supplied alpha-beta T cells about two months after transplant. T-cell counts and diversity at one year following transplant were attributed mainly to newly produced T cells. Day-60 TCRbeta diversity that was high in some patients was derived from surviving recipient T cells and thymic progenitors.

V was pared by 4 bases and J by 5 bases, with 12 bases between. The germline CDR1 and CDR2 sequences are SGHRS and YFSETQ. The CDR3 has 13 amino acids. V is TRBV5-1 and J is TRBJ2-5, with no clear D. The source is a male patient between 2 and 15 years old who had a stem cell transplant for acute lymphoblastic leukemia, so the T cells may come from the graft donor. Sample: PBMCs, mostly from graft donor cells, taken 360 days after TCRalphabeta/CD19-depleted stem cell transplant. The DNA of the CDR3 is TGCGCCAGCAGCCCCGCCTTCGTGGAGACCCAGTACTTC. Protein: CASSPAFVETQYF.